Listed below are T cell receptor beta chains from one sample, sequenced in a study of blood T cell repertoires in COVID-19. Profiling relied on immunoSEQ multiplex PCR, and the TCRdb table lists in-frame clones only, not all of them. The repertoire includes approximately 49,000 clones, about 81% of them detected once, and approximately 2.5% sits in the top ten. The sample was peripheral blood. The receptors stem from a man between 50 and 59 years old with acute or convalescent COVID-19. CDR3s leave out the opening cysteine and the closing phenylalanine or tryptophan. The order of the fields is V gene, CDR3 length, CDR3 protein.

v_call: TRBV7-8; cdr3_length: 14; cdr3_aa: ASSWGTGTGGGEQF
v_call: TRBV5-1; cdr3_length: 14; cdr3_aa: ASSGTGAARGTEAF
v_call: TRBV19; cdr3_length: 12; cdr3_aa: ASSIQPNQETQY
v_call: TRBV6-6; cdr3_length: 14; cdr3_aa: ASSSNRGRTGNTIY
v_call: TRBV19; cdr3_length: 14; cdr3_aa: ASSIETSGRPTEQY
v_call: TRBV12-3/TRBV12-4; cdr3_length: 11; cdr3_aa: ASRRGMNTEAF
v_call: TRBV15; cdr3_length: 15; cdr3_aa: ATSRDVPRTGWNSYT
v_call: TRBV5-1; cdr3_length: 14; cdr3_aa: ASSYNGQGDTDTQY
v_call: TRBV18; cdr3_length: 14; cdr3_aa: ASSPPPPRSGGGYT
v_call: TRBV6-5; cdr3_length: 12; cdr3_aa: ASSTGTGAYEQY
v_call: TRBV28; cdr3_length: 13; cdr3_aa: ASSRVLSPSGRQY
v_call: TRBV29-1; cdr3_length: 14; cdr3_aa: SVDPGTRGEAYEQY
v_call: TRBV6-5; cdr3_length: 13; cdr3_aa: ASSYSPSGDYEQY